This TCR beta chain was recovered during a study of response to subunit inactivated influenza vaccine. MiXCR was run by TCRdb on the RT-PCR reads, yielding one entry per CDR3 protein. The data contain fewer than 700,000 distinct CDR3 sequences, about an eighth of them singletons. The germline V gene has CDR1 DFQATT and CDR2 SNEGSKA (reference sequence). The J segment lost 6 bases and the V segment lost 3 bases, leaving 9 bases of the junction unmatched. CDR3 size: 14 residues. Findings and limits, study-wide: After each seasonal influenza vaccination, few new T cells are recruited, the authors suggested.

Note on this clonotype: Its antigen is as yet unknown.

Sample: PBMCs from blood, taken 45 days after vaccination. This rearrangement joins TRBV20-1 to TRBJ2-3; 7 nucleotides line up with TRBD2. This clonotype was sampled from a man aged 45-65 years who received an inactivated influenza vaccine. The CDR3 here is CSASLFAGADTQYF. As DNA, the CDR3 is TGCAGTGCTAGTCTGTTTGCGGGAGCCGATACGCAGTATTTT.